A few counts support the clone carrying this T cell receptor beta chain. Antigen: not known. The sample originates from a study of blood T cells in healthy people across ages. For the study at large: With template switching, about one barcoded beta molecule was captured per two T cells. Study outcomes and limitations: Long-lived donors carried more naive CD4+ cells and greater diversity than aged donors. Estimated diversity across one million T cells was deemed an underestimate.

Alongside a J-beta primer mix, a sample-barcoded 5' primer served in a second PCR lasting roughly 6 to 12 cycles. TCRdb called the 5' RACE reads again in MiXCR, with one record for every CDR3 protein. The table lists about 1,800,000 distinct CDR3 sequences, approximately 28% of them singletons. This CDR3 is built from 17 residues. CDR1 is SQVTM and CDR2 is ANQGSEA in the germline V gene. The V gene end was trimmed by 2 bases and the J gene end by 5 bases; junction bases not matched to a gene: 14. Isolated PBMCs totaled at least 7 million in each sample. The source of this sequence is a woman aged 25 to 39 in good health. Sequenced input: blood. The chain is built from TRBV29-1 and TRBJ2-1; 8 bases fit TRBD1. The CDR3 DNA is TGCAGCGTTGAACCCCTGACCGGACAGGGAAAAAACAATGAGCAGTTCTTC. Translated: CSVEPLTGQGKNNEQFF.